These 21 T cell receptor beta chains originate from one sample sequenced in a study of blood T cell repertoires in COVID-19. Clones were read by immunoSEQ multiplex PCR, and TCRdb kept only the in-frame ones, dropping some. The sample contains 140,000 to 150,000 clones, about 83% of which appear only once. Sequencing was performed on PBMCs or T cells enriched from blood (not recorded which). Receptor source: a woman aged 45-65 years who had been exposed to COVID-19.

This clone has a single count. The chain couples TRBV30 to TRBJ1-5; D not certain. The length of the CDR3 is 13 residues. Germline lookup yields CDR1 GTSNPN and CDR2 SVGIG (reference sequence). Trimming cost V 8 bases and J 2 bases, with 13 bases left between them. CDR3 in DNA: TGTGCCGCAACCCCCGGGGGCAATCAGCCCCAGCATTTT. Its protein is CAATPGGNQPQHF.

The chain links TRBV10-2 to TRBJ2-1; 14 bases are shared with TRBD2. Losses at the gene ends were 6 bases for V and 8 bases for J; bases not matched to a gene: 3. CDR3 length: 14 residues. Germline V gene data show CDR1 as WSHSY and CDR2 as SAAADI. CDR3 DNA sequence: TGCGCCAGCAGAGGGACTAGCGGGAGCGATGAGCAGTTCTTC. This encodes CASRGTSGSDEQFF.

This chain uses TRBV4-2 with TRBJ2-7, with 10 bases matching TRBD1. The CDR3 loop spans 15 amino acids. With 4 bases clipped from V and 4 bases from J, the junction kept 7 bases outside the gene matches. CDR1 and CDR2 from the germline V gene are LGHNA and YNFKEQ. This CDR3 reads CASSLEGQGNYEQYF. The CDR3, as DNA: TGTGCCAGCAGCCTAGAGGGACAGGGGAATTACGAGCAGTACTTC.

The V and J genes are TRBV12-5 and TRBJ1-5; tentatively, D is TRBD1 (6 bases). V was clipped by 1 base and J by 2 bases, with 9 bases between them. Germline loops: CDR1 LGHNT, CDR2 FRNRAP. The CDR3 consists of 15 residues. The CDR3 region has the DNA TGTGCTAGTGGTTTGGAAGGGGGTCGCAATCAGCCCCAGCATTTT. Translating gives CASGLEGGRNQPQHF.

The gene calls are TRBV18 and TRBJ2-7, with TRBD1 matching over 7 bases. Germline CDR1 KGHSH, CDR2 LQKENI. Trimming took 3 bases from V and 4 from J; bases not matched to a gene: 6. The CDR3 runs to 14 residues. This CDR3 is CASSPRGLRYEQYF. The CDR3 DNA reads as TGTGCCAGCTCACCCAGGGGGTTAAGGTACGAGCAGTACTTC.

The rearrangement joins TRBV9 to TRBJ1-4, with D possibly being TRBD1 (6 bases). In germline, CDR1 is SGDLS, CDR2 YYNGEE. V was shortened by 7 bases and J by 7 bases, with 14 bases between the two germline ends. The CDR3 is 13 amino acids. The DNA for the CDR3 is TGTGCCAGCGCACAGGGCTCGGCTGAAAAACTGTTTTTT. Translated: CASAQGSAEKLFF.

With regard to this clone: The sample has other DNA sequences that encode this CDR3 too. This rearrangement joins TRBV19 to TRBJ1-1, with TRBD1 as a possible D gene (6 bases). Germline loops: CDR1 LNHDA, CDR2 SQIVND (reference sequence). The CDR3 sequence is 12 residues long. Trimming pared 6 bases from V and 5 bases from J, leaving 10 bases between. CDR3 region: CASSTGWTEAFF. CDR3 nucleotides: TGTGCCAGTAGCACAGGGTGGACTGAAGCTTTCTTT.

This rearrangement joins TRBV29-1 to TRBJ1-1; D ambiguous. This CDR3 comprises 13 residues. The V gene's germline CDR1 is SQVTM and CDR2 ANQGSEA. Trimming removed 2 bases at V and 0 bases at J, with 7 bases between. The CDR3 region has the DNA TGCAGCGTTGAATCAGGCATGAACACTGAAGCTTTCTTT. Translating it yields CSVESGMNTEAFF.

The genes are TRBV28 and TRBJ1-2, with a tentative D call TRBD1 (5 bases). The CDR3 is 14 amino acids. Per the germline V gene, CDR1 is MDHEN and CDR2 is SYDVKM. V was pared by 8 bases and J by 0 bases, with 13 bases between. This CDR3 reads CASLTPDTNYGYTF. The CDR3 nucleotides read TGTGCCAGCCTGACCCCGGACACTAACTATGGCTACACCTTC.

A remark on this clone: One end of the junction varies from germline; a read error may be responsible. The chain has TRBV19 and TRBJ2-6, with 7 bases aligning to TRBD1. The CDR3 covers 13 residues. Germline assignment: CDR1 LNHDA and CDR2 SQIVND (reference sequence). The CDR3 nucleotides read TGTGCCAGTAGTACTACAGGGGTCAACGTCCTGACTTTC. Translation: CASSTTGVNVLTF.

V gene TRBV28 combines with J gene TRBJ2-1; D unclear. Germline V gene sequence: CDR1 MDHEN, CDR2 SYDVKM. V was pared by 7 bases and J by 9 bases, with 13 bases between. This CDR3 region has 12 residues. The CDR3 here is CASTLGSGEQFF. The CDR3 nucleotides are TGTGCCAGCACCCTTGGGTCAGGTGAGCAGTTCTTC.

The rearrangement uses TRBV7-9 and TRBJ2-7; weak D call: TRBD1 (6 bases). This CDR3 is built from 13 residues. Germline V gives CDR1 SEHNR, CDR2 FQNEAQ (reference sequence). Trimming left V 4 bases short and J 4 bases short, with 11 bases between. DNA of the CDR3: TGTGCCAGCAGCTCCGGACAGAGTTACGAGCAGTACTTC. This codes for CASSSGQSYEQYF.

The chain links TRBV15 to TRBJ2-5; possibly TRBD2 for D (7 bases). Trimming took 4 bases from V and 1 from J, leaving 13 bases between them. The CDR3 has 15 residues. The germline CDR1 and CDR2 sequences are LNHNV and YYDKDF (reference sequence). DNA of the CDR3: TGTGCCACCAGCAAGGGGGAGGGCCGCCAAGAGACCCAGTACTTC. Amino acids: CATSKGEGRQETQYF.

The chain links TRBV5-1 to TRBJ1-5, with unresolved D. The V gene lost 0 bases and the J gene lost 3 bases, with 4 bases spanning the gap. The CDR3 has 13 amino acids. CDR1 is SGHRS, CDR2 YFSETQ, per germline. The CDR3 loop is CASSLGVNQPQHF. The DNA for the CDR3 is TGCGCCAGCAGCTTGGGCGTCAATCAGCCCCAGCATTTT.

The chain carries TRBV9 and TRBJ1-2, with D maybe TRBD1 (5 bases). This CDR3 contains 15 residues. V lost 0 bases, J lost 8 bases, and 17 bases lay in between. Per the germline V gene, CDR1 is SGDLS and CDR2 is YYNGEE. CDR3 sequence: CASSVAGTTGGGYTF. Written as DNA, the CDR3 is TGTGCCAGCAGCGTAGCAGGGACCACGGGAGGGGGCTACACCTTC.

The sample holds a few counts of this clone. The chain has TRBV7-8 and TRBJ1-2; TRBD1 matches 8 bases. Germline-derived CDR1 and CDR2 are SGHVS and FQNEAQ. This CDR3 comprises 15 residues. V was pared by 4 bases and J by 5 bases, with 9 bases of the junction left unmatched. CDR3: CASSSAGGNWYGYTF. CDR3 DNA: TGTGCCAGCAGCTCAGCAGGGGGCAACTGGTATGGCTACACCTTC.

The table lists this clone with a count of one. The V gene is TRBV6-1, the J gene TRBJ2-1; 14 bases fit TRBD2. Trimming at V came to 2 bases and at J to 7 bases, leaving 10 bases not matched to a gene. This CDR3 comprises 18 residues. Germline assignment: CDR1 MNHNS and CDR2 SASEGT. This CDR3 is CASSERTSGRSGQNEQFF. The CDR3 DNA follows: TGTGCCAGCAGTGAACGGACTAGCGGGAGGTCAGGTCAGAATGAGCAGTTCTTC.

The chain links TRBV3-1 (or the pseudogene TRBV3-2) to TRBJ2-1; 12 bases fit TRBD2. After removal of 5 bases from V and 5 bases from J, the junction contained 25 bases not matched to a gene. Germline CDR1 LGHDT, CDR2 YNNKEL (reference sequence). This CDR3 comprises 22 residues. The CDR3 region is CASSLEVSSGRANYQQHNEQFF. CDR3 in DNA: TGTGCCAGCAGCTTAGAGGTATCTAGCGGGAGGGCCAACTATCAACAACACAATGAGCAGTTCTTC.

The chain recombines TRBV29-1 with TRBJ2-7; maybe TRBD1 (5 bases). Trimming took 3 bases from V and 4 from J, leaving 13 bases between them. The CDR3 runs 13 residues. CDR1 and CDR2 (germline): SQVTM, ANQGSEA. This chain's CDR3 is CSVDSGQMYEQYF. The DNA for the CDR3 is TGCAGCGTTGATTCAGGGCAGATGTACGAGCAGTACTTC.

This clone was seen only a few times. The chain is built from TRBV6-5 and TRBJ1-3; 8 bases fit TRBD1. The CDR3 has 14 amino acids. Trimming took 6 bases from V and 4 from J; bases not matched to a gene: 5. Germline V lookup: CDR1 MNHEY, CDR2 SVGAGI. Here the CDR3 DNA reads TGTGCCAGCAGCCAGACAGGGGCAGGAAACACCATATATTTT. Protein sequence: CASSQTGAGNTIYF.

The V gene is TRBV9, the J gene TRBJ2-1; 8 positions match TRBD2. The CDR3 sequence is 15 residues long. V dropped 4 bases and J dropped 3; count of bases not matched to a gene: 6. The germline gives CDR1 SGDLS, CDR2 YYNGEE. The CDR3 protein is CASSLGRGGYNEQFF. CDR3 DNA: TGTGCCAGCAGCCTCGGGAGGGGGGGCTACAATGAGCAGTTCTTC.